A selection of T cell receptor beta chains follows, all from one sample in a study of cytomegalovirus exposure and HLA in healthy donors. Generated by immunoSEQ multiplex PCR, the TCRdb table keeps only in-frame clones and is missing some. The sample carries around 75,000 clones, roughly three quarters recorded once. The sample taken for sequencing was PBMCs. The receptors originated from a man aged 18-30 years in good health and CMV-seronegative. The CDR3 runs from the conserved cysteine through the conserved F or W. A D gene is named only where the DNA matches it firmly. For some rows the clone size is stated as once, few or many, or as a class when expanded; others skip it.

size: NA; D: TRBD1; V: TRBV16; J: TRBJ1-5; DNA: TGTGCCAGCAGCCGGGGACAGGGGGATCAGCCCCAGCATTTT; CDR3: CASSRGQGDQPQHF
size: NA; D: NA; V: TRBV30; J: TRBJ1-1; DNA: TGTGCCTGGAGTGTACAGGGCAGCACTGAAGCTTTCTTT; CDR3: CAWSVQGSTEAFF
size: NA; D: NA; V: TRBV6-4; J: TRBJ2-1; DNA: TGTGCCAGCAGCCCCGGACAGACCGAAAGCTCCTACAATGAGCAGTTCTTC; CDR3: CASSPGQTESSYNEQFF
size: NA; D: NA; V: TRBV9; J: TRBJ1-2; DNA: TGTGCCAGCAGCGCTAGGGGGAACGGGCAGGGAAGCTATGGCTACACCTTC; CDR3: CASSARGNGQGSYGYTF
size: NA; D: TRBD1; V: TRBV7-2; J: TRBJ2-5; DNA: TGTGCCAGCAGCTTCACAGGGGCGGGAGAGACCCAGTACTTC; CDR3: CASSFTGAGETQYF
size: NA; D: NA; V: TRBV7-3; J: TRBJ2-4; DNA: TGTGCCAGCAGCTCGGCGGCGGAGGTTGTAGGGGGAAACATTCAGTACTTC; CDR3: CASSSAAEVVGGNIQYF
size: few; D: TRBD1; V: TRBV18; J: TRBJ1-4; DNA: TGTGCCAGCTCACCCGCGACAGGGCTGCATGAAAAACTGTTTTTT; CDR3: CASSPATGLHEKLFF
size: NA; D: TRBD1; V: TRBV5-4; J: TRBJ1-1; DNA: TGTGCCAGTGAAAGACAGGGGGGAACTGAAGCTTTCTTT; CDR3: CASERQGGTEAFF
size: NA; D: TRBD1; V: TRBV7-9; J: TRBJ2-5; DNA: TGTGCCAGCAGCTCCCCCAGAGGGACAGGGAAGGAGACCCAGTACTTC; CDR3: CASSSPRGTGKETQYF
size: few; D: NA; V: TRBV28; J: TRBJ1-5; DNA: TGTGCCAGCAGTTTATCGGGTCAGCCCCAGCATTTT; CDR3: CASSLSGQPQHF
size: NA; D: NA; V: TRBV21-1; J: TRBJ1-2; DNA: TGTGCCAGCAGCAAAGATCCACCCGACAGGGAAGATGGCTACACCTTC; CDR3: CASSKDPPDREDGYTF
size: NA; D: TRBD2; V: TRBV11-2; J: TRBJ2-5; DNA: TGTGCCAGCAGCTTAGGGCTAGCGGGGGACCAAGAGACCCAGTACTTC; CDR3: CASSLGLAGDQETQYF
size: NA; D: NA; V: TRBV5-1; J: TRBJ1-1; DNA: TGCGCCAGCAGCTTGGATCGGGGGATGAACACTGAAGCTTTCTTT; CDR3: CASSLDRGMNTEAFF
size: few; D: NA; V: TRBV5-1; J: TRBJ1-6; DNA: TGCGCCAGCAGCCTCGGACAGAGTAATTCACCCCTCCACTTT; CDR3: CASSLGQSNSPLHF
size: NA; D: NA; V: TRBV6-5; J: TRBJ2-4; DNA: TGTGCCAGCAGTAACGGACAATCACATGATAACATTCAGTACTTC; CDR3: CASSNGQSHDNIQYF
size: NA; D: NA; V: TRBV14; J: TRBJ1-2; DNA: TGTGCCAGCAGCCAAGCCGTGGGAGTAGGAGGCTACACCTTC; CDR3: CASSQAVGVGGYTF
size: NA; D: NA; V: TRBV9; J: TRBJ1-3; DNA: TGTGCCAGCAGCGGCTCCGCAGGTATCTCTGGAAACACCATATATTTT; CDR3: CASSGSAGISGNTIYF